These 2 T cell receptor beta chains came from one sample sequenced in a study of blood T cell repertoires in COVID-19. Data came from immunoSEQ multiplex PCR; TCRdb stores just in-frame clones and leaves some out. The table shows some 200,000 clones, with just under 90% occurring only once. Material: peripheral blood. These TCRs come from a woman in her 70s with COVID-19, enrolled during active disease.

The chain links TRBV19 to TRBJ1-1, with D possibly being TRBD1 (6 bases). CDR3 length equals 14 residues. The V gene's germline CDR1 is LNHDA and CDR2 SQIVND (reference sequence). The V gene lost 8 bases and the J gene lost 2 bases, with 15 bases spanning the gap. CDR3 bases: TGTGCCAGTGCCCGGGACAAAAGAAACACTGAAGCTTTCTTT. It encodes CASARDKRNTEAFF.

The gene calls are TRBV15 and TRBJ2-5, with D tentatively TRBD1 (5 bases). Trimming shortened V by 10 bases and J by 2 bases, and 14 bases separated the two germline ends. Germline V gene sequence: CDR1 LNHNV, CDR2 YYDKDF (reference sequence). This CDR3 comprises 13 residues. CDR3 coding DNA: TGTGCCATCCTAGGAAAGGGGCAAGAGACCCAGTACTTC. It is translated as CAILGKGQETQYF. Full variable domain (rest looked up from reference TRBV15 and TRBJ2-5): DAMVIQNPRYQVTQFGKPVTLSCSQTLNHNVMYWYQQKSSQAPKLLFHYYDKDFNNEADTPDNFQSRRPNTSFCFLDIRSPGLGDTAMYLCAILGKGQETQYFGPGTRLLVL.